This T cell receptor beta chain was sequenced during a study of T cell repertoires in cytomegalovirus infection. Study-wide context: CMV infection together with matching HLA type was indicated by public TCR beta signatures.

With regard to this clonotype: The antigen remains undetermined.

Germline values: CDR1 MNHNS, CDR2 SASEGT. V lost 4 bases to trimming and J lost 5 bases; unmatched junction nucleotides: 9. This CDR3 is 15 amino acids long. Study-wide findings and caveats: Pooled public TCR beta family frequency picked out CMV carriers with the relevant HLA. It was HLA-C-restricted CMV-specific TCR beta clonotypes that dominated the response ex vivo.

TCRdb passed the reads through MiXCR, listing each CDR3 protein once. Of about 360,000 distinct CDR3 sequences in the sample, roughly 20% are singletons; the top ten hold under 9%. The clonotype was recovered from a human donor in good health (CMV status not recorded). Some clones in this sample may be carry-over from other donors' samples. V is TRBV6-1 and J is TRBJ2-5, with 8 bases fitting TRBD2. What was sequenced was PBMCs. This CDR3 reads CASSALGTSRETQYF. DNA of the CDR3: TGTGCCAGCAGTGCCCTTGGGACTAGTCGCGAGACCCAGTACTTC.